The 5 T cell receptor beta chains listed next were all sequenced from one sample in a study of blood T cell repertoires in COVID-19. The table came from immunoSEQ multiplex PCR; TCRdb's copy has only in-frame clones and leaves some out. The sample consists of just under 250,000 clones, more than 85% of them appearing once. Sequencing was carried out using PBMCs or T cells enriched from blood (not recorded which). These receptors were obtained from a woman aged 25-40 years who had recovered from COVID-19.

This clone was counted once. The rearrangement links TRBV2 to TRBJ1-2, with D possibly TRBD1 on 6 matching bases. The ends were cut back, 5 bases at V and 7 bases at J, with 20 bases in the middle. This CDR3 is built from 15 residues. Germline V gene data show CDR1 as SNHLY and CDR2 as FYNNEI. CDR3 protein: CASSYRTATIGGYTF. The CDR3 DNA follows: TGTGCCAGCAGTTATCGGACAGCTACTATAGGTGGCTACACCTTC.

The chain recombines TRBV3-1 (or the pseudogene TRBV3-2) with TRBJ1-2; D is unclear. CDR3 length: 13 residues. In germline, CDR1 is LGHDT, CDR2 YNNKEL (reference sequence). V gave up 0 bases and J gave up 8 bases, with 10 bases separating them. CDR3 sequence reads: CASSQDAEAGYTF. The DNA of the CDR3 is TGTGCCAGCAGCCAAGATGCGGAAGCAGGCTACACCTTC.

J is TRBJ1-1 and V is TRBV5-1; D is undetermined. The germline V gene has CDR1 SGHRS and CDR2 YFSETQ. V lost 2 bases, J lost 0 bases, and 8 bases lay in between. This CDR3 spans 14 amino acids. This CDR3 reads CASSFRRMNTEAFF. CDR3 DNA: TGCGCCAGCAGCTTTCGGAGAATGAACACTGAAGCTTTCTTT.

V usage is TRBV7-9 and J usage is TRBJ2-2, with D maybe TRBD1 (5 bases). CDR3 length: 14 residues. Between the trimmed V and J ends, which lost 6 bases and 2 bases, there was a span of 10 bases. Per germline, CDR1 SEHNR and CDR2 FQNEAQ (reference sequence). The CDR3 DNA sequence: TGTGCCAGCAGTTATAGGGGCAACACCGGGGAGCTGTTTTTT. Translation gives CASSYRGNTGELFF.

This chain uses TRBV27 with TRBJ1-2; 7 bases agree with TRBD1. Germline values: CDR1 MNHEY, CDR2 SMNVEV (reference sequence). The trim removed 5 bases at V and 2 bases at J, leaving 2 bases unmatched. The CDR3 covers 13 residues. CDR3 coding DNA: TGTGCCAGCAGTCGGGACAGCAACTATGGCTACACCTTC. Translation gives CASSRDSNYGYTF.